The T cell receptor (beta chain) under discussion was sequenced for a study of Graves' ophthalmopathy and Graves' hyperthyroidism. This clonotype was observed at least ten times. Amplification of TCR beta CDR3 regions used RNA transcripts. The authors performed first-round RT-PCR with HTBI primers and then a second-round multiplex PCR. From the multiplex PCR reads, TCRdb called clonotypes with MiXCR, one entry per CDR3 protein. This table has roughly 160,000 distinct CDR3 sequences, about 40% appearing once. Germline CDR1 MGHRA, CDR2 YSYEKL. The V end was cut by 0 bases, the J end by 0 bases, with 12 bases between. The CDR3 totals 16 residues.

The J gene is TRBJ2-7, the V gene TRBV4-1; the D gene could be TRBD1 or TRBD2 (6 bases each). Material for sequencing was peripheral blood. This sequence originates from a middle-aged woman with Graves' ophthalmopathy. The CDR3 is CASSQEHGGLSYEQYF. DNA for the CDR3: TGCGCCAGCAGCCAAGAACACGGGGGCCTCTCCTACGAGCAGTACTTC.